Detailed here is one TCR beta chain. The target antigen is unknown. Cultured CD4+ T-cell DNA underwent Oncomine TCR Beta short-read sequencing. Genomic DNA was drawn out of CD4+ T cells grown in culture. TCRdb independently ran MiXCR on the PCR reads; one entry per CDR3 protein. The table includes 10,000 to 15,000 distinct CDR3 sequences, roughly 61% detected once. V dropped 0 bases and J dropped 12 bases, with 18 bases sitting between them. The CDR3 has 16 amino acids. From germline, CDR1 is LGHDT and CDR2 YNNKEL (reference sequence). The source of the sample is a study of vaccination and CD4 T cells after COVID-19. The treatment is: 10-day PBMC culture with coronavirus spike peptide pools or control peptides (ViraFEST assay). For ViraFEST, peptide pools expanded antigen-specific T cells, after which the TCRs were sequenced. Peptide pools at approximately 9.1 ug/ml and IL-2 at roughly 9.8 IU/ml were added to cultures of a few million PBMCs per well.

V and J are TRBV3-1 and TRBJ1-6; D is possibly TRBD1 (5 bases). The source is a human donor who had recovered from COVID-19. The sequenced sample was CD4+ T cells from blood, cultured in vitro. DNA for the CDR3: TGTGCCAGCAGCCAAGAGGCGGTCGGGGGTGGAGGACCCCTCCACTTT. It is translated as CASSQEAVGGGGPLHF.